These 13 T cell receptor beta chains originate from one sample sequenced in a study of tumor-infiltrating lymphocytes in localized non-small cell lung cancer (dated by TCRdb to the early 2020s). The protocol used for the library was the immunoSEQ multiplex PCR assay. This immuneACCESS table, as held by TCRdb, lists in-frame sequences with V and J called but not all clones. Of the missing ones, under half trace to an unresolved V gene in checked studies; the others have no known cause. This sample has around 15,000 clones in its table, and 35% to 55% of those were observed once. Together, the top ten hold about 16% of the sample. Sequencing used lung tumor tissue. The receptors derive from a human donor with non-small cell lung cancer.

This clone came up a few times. The CDR3 loop is CASSQGSNSPLHF. CDR3 DNA: TGCGCCAGCAGCCAAGGATCCAATTCACCCCTCCACTTT. The chain combines TRBV4-3 with TRBJ1-6; D is undetermined. Per germline, CDR1 LGHNA and CDR2 YSLEER. CDR3 length equals 13 residues. The germline V and J ends were trimmed by 1 base and 7 bases, with 5 bases remaining between them.

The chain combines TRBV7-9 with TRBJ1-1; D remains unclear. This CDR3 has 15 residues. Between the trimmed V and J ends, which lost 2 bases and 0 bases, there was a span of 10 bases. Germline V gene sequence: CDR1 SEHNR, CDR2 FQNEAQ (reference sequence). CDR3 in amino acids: CASSLTGSMNTEAFF. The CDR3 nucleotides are TGTGCCAGCAGCTTAACTGGGAGTATGAACACTGAAGCTTTCTTT.

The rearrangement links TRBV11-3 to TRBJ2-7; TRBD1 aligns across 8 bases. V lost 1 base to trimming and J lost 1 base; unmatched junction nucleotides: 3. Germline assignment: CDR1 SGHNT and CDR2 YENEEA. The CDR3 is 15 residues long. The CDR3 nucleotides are TGTGCCAGCAGCTTAGGCGGACAGGGATCCTACGAGCAGTACTTC. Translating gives CASSLGGQGSYEQYF.

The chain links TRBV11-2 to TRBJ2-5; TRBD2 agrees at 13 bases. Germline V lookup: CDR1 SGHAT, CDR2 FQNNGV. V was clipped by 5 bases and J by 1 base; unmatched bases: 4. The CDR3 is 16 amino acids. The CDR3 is CASSPRTSGGQETQYF. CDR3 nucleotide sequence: TGTGCCAGCAGCCCAAGGACTAGCGGGGGCCAAGAGACCCAGTACTTC.

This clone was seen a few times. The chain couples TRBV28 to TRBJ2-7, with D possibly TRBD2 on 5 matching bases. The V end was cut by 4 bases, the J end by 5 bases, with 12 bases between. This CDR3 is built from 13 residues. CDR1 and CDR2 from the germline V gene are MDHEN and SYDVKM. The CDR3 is CASSSPGRDEQYF. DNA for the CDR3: TGTGCCAGCAGTTCACCGGGGAGAGACGAGCAGTACTTC.

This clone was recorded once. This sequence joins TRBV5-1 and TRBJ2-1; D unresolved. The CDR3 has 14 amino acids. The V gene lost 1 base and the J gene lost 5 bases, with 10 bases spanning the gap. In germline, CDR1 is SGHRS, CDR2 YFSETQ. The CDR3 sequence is CASSLQGLDNEQFF. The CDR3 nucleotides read TGCGCCAGCAGCTTGCAAGGCCTGGACAATGAGCAGTTCTTC.

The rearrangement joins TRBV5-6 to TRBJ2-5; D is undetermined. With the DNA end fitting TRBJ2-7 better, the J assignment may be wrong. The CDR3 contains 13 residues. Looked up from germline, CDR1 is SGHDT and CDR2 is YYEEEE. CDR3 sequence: CASSLLGSYEQYF. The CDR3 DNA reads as TGTGCCAGCAGCTTGCTGGGGTCCTACGAGCAGTACTTC.

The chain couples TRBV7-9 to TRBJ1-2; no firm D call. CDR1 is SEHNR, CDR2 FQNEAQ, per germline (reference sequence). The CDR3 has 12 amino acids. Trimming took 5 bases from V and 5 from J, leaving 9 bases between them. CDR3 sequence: CASSHDGYGYTF. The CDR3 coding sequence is TGTGCCAGCAGCCACGACGGGTATGGCTACACCTTC.

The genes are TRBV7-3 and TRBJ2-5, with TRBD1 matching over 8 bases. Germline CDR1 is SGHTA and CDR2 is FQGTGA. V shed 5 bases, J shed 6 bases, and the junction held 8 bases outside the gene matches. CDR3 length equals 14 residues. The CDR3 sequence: CASSQQGDAKTQYF. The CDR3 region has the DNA TGTGCCAGCAGCCAACAGGGGGACGCGAAGACCCAGTACTTC.

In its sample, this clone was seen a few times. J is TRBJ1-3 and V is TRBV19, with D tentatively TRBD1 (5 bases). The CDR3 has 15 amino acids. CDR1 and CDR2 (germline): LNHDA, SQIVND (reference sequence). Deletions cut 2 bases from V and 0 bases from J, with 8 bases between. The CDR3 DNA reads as TGTGCCAGTAGTATACGACAGATCTCTGGAAACACCATATATTTT. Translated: CASSIRQISGNTIYF. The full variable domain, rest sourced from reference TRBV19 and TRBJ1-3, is DGGITQSPKYLFRKEGQNVTLSCEQNLNHDAMYWYRQDPGQGLRLIYYSQIVNDFQKGDIAEGYSVSREKKESFPLTVTSAQKNPTAFYLCASSIRQISGNTIYFGEGSWLTVV.

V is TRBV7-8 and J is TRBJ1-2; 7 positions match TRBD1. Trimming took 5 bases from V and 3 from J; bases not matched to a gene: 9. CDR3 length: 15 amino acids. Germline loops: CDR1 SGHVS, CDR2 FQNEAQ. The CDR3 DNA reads TGTGCCAGCAGCACCGAAGGACAGGAATACTATGGCTACACCTTC. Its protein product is CASSTEGQEYYGYTF.

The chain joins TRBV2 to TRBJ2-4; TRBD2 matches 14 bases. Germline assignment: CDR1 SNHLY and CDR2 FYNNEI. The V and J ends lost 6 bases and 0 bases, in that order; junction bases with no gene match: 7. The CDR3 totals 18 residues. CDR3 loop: CASRGTSGGLLAKNIQYF. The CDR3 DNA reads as TGTGCCAGCAGAGGGACTAGCGGGGGCCTACTAGCCAAAAACATTCAGTACTTC. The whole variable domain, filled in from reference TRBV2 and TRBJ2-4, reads EPEVTQTPSHQVTQMGQEVILRCVPISNHLYFYWYRQILGQKVEFLVSFYNNEISEKSEIFDDQFSVERPDGSNFTLKIRSTKLEDSAMYFCASRGTSGGLLAKNIQYFGAGTRLSVL.

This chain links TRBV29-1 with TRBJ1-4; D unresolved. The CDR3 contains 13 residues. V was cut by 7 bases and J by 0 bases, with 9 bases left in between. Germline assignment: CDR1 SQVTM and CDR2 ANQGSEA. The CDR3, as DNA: TGCAGCGGGTACGGCGCAACTAATGAAAAACTGTTTTTT. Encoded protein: CSGYGATNEKLFF.